Listed below are T cell receptor beta chains from one sample, sequenced in a study of cytomegalovirus exposure and HLA in healthy donors. Generated by immunoSEQ multiplex PCR, the TCRdb table keeps only in-frame clones and is missing some. The sample lists approximately 260,000 clones, approximately 86% occurring once. The sequenced material came from PBMCs. These TCRs come from a woman aged 18-30 years in good health and CMV-seronegative. The CDR3 runs from the conserved cysteine through the conserved F or W. The D gene is left open where the match is weak. Some rows mark clone size as missing; the rest say once, few, many or name a class of expanded clone.

abundance | j_gene | d_gene | v_gene | CDR3aa | CDR3nt
NA | TRBJ2-1 | TRBD2 | TRBV13 | CASTLSVAGASYNEQFF | TGTGCCAGCACCTTGTCGGTAGCGGGAGCCTCCTACAATGAGCAGTTCTTC
once | TRBJ2-3 | TRBD2 | TRBV6-1 | CASSALAGGSVDTQYF | TGTGCCAGCAGTGCCCTAGCGGGGGGGTCGGTAGATACGCAGTATTTT
NA | TRBJ2-7 | NA | TRBV6-5 | CASSYLQGDEQYF | TGTGCCAGCAGTTACCTGCAGGGCGACGAGCAGTACTTC
NA | TRBJ1-5 | NA | TRBV10-2 | CASSSWARNQPQHF | TGCGCCAGCAGTAGTTGGGCACGCAATCAGCCCCAGCATTTT
NA | TRBJ2-5 | TRBD2 | TRBV7-6 | CASSLGAGVGETQYF | TGTGCCAGCAGCTTAGGAGCGGGAGTAGGAGAGACCCAGTACTTC
NA | TRBJ1-2 | NA | TRBV28 | CASSPGLLNYGYTF | TGTGCCAGCAGTCCGGGACTGTTAAACTATGGCTACACCTTC
NA | TRBJ1-2 | NA | TRBV9 | CASSPTLGGWDGYTF | TGTGCCAGCAGCCCAACTCTAGGTGGGTGGGATGGCTACACCTTC
once | TRBJ2-1 | TRBD2 | TRBV6-1 | CASSELAGGSYNEQFF | TGTGCCAGCAGTGAATTGGCGGGAGGGTCCTACAATGAGCAGTTCTTC
NA | TRBJ2-3 | TRBD2 | TRBV2 | CASSEAPGTSGWDEDTQYF | TGTGCCAGCAGTGAAGCTCCCGGGACTAGCGGGTGGGACGAAGATACGCAGTATTTT
NA | TRBJ1-4 | TRBD1 | TRBV4-3 | CASSQGADRAGEKLFF | TGCGCCAGCAGCCAAGGGGCGGACAGGGCCGGGGAAAAACTGTTTTTT
NA | TRBJ1-2 | NA | TRBV2 | CASSRGRGRGYTF | TGTGCCAGCAGCCGGGGCAGGGGCCGTGGCTACACCTTC
NA | TRBJ2-2 | TRBD2 | TRBV5-1 | CASSWTSNTGELFF | TGCGCCAGCAGCTGGACTAGTAACACCGGGGAGCTGTTTTTT
NA | TRBJ2-3 | NA | TRBV5-1 | CASSLGTSTDTQYF | TGCGCCAGCAGCTTAGGGACTAGCACAGATACGCAGTATTTT
NA | TRBJ2-3 | TRBD1 | TRBV6-4 | CASSRGLGTDTQYF | TGTGCCAGCAGCAGGGGGCTTGGCACAGATACGCAGTATTTT
once | TRBJ2-7 | NA | TRBV19 | CASSRYSYEQYF | TGTGCCAGTAGTCGCTACTCCTACGAGCAGTACTTC
NA | TRBJ2-3 | NA | TRBV1 | CTSSPYTRTPSGALDTQYF | TGCACCAGCAGCCCGTATACCCGGACTCCTAGCGGGGCCCTAGATACGCAGTATTTT
NA | TRBJ2-6 | TRBD2 | TRBV27 | CATLGLAGESAGANVLTF | TGTGCCACCCTGGGACTAGCGGGAGAATCGGCCGGGGCCAACGTCCTGACTTTC
NA | TRBJ2-5 | NA | TRBV6-1 | CASGYLGAQYF | TGTGCCAGCGGATATCTCGGGGCCCAGTACTTC
NA | TRBJ1-2 | NA | TRBV6-4 | CASRSTRAMGYTF | TGTGCCAGCCGCTCTACCAGGGCGATGGGCTACACCTTC
NA | TRBJ2-1 | NA | TRBV7-6 | CASSSDNYNEQFF | TGTGCCAGCAGCTCTGACAACTACAATGAGCAGTTCTTC
NA | TRBJ2-5 | NA | TRBV13 | CASSPLPQAETQYF | TGTGCCAGCAGCCCCCTCCCACAGGCAGAGACCCAGTACTTC
NA | TRBJ1-5 | NA | TRBV5-1 | CASSRGADEEPQHF | TGCGCCAGCAGCCGCGGGGCAGACGAAGAGCCCCAGCATTTT
NA | TRBJ2-7 | NA | TRBV7-9 | CASSLVGVYEQYF | TGTGCCAGCAGCTTAGTAGGGGTCTACGAGCAGTACTTC
NA | TRBJ2-7 | TRBD1 | TRBV7-6 | CASSFEETGFYEQYF | TGTGCCAGCAGCTTTGAGGAGACAGGGTTCTACGAGCAGTACTTC
NA | TRBJ2-1 | TRBD2 | TRBV27 | CASSFLGLAGKAEQFF | TGTGCCAGCAGTTTCTTGGGACTAGCGGGGAAAGCAGAGCAGTTCTTC